This T cell receptor (beta chain) was retrieved from a study of cytomegalovirus exposure and HLA in healthy donors. Study outcomes and limitations: It was about 150 TCR beta chains that were listed as cytomegalovirus-associated. As was reported, the HLA-A and HLA-B alleles of most subjects were accurately predicted from TCR beta sequences. Three CMV-associated chains were confirmed in vitro to be specific for CMV antigens.

This PCR relied on a set of 60 Vbeta primers and 13 Jbeta primers. Sequencing was performed with immunoSEQ multiplex PCR; in TCRdb, only in-frame clones are kept and a portion is missing. The data show fewer than 150,000 clones, with around 82% seen just once and 5.4% held by the top ten. Germline loops: CDR1 SEHNR, CDR2 FQNEAQ (reference sequence). V dropped 5 bases and J dropped 5 bases, with 16 bases sitting between them. This CDR3 is built from 15 residues. A single count supports this clone. Its target is unknown. Input material: PBMCs. This clonotype was obtained from a woman in her 30s in good health and CMV-seropositive. V usage is TRBV7-9 and J usage is TRBJ1-5; D remains ambiguous. The CDR3 nucleotides read TGTGCCAGCAGCCAGGTGGAGGGTGTGGATCAGCCCCAGCATTTT. It specifies CASSQVEGVDQPQHF.